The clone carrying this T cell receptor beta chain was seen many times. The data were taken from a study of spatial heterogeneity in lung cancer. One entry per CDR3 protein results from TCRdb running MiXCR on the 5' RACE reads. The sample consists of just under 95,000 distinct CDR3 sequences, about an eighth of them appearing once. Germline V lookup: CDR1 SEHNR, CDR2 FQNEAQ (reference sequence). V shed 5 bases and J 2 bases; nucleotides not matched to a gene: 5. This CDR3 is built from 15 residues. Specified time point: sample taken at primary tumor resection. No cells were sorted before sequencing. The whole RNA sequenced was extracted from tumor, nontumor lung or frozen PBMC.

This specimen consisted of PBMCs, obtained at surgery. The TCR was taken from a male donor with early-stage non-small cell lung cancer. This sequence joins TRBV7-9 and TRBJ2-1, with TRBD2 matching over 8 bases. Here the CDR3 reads CASSPLAGAYNEQFF. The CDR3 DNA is TGTGCCAGCAGCCCGCTAGCGGGCGCCTACAATGAGCAGTTCTTC.